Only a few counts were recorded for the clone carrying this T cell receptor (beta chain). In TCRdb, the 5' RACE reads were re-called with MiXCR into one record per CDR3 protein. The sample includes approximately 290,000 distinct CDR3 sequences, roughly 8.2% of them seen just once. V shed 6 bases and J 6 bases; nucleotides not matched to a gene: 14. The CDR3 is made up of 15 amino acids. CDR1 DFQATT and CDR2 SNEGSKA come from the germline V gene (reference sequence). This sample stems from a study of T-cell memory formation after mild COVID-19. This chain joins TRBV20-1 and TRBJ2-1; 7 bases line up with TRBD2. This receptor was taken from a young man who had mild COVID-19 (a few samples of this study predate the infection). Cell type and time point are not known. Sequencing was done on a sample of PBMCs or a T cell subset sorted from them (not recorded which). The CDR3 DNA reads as TGCAGTGCGGAGACTAGCCGTCACCTTTCCAATGAGCAGTTCTTC. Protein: CSAETSRHLSNEQFF.